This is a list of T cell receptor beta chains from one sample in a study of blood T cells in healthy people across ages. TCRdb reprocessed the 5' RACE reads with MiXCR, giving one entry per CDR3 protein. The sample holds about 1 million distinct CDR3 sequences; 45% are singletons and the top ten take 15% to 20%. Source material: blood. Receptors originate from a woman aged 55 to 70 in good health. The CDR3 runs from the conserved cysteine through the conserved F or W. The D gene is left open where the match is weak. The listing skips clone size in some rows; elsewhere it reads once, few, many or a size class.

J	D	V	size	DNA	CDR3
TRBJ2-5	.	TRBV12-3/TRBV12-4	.	TGTGCCAGCAGTTTAGCGGGCTCTTACTACAATGAGCAGTACTTC	CASSLAGSYYNEQYF
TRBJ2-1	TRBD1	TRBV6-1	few	TGTGCCAGCAGCGCAGATGGACAGGGGGTTCGGACTGGGCAGTTCTTC	CASSADGQGVRTGQFF
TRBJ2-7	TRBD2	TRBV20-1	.	TGCAGTGCTTCGACTAGCGCCGATTACGAGCAGTACTTC	CSASTSADYEQYF
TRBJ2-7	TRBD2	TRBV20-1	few	TGCAGTGGACAGGGTAGCGGGAGTCGGTCCTACGAGCAGTACTTC	CSGQGSGSRSYEQYF
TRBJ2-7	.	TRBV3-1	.	TGTGCCAGCCAGAGCGGGCCCGCCGAGCAGTACTTC	CASQSGPAEQYF
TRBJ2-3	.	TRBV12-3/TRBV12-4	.	TGTGCCAGCAGCCGTAGTCAGATCCGACCAGATACGCAGTATTTT	CASSRSQIRPDTQYF
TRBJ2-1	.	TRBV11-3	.	TGTGCCAGCAGCTTAGATCCCGCACACAATGAGCAGTTCTTC	CASSLDPAHNEQFF
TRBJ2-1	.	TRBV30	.	TGTGCCTGGAGTGTACCCAACGATGAGCAGTTCTTC	CAWSVPNDEQFF
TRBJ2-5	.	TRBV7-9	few	TGTGCCAGCCTCTCGGGGGCTAGCCCCACCCTTGAGACCCAGTACTTC	CASLSGASPTLETQYF
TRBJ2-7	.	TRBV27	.	TGTGCCAGCCTTAGCGGTAGCTCCTACGAGCAGTACTTC	CASLSGSSYEQYF
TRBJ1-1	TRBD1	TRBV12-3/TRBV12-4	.	TGTGCCAGCAGTTCTAGGACAGGGTGGAACACTGAAGCTTTCTTT	CASSSRTGWNTEAFF
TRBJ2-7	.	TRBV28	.	TGTGCCAGCAGTATCTTTGCAGGAGCAACCCCCTACGAGCAGTACTTC	CASSIFAGATPYEQYF
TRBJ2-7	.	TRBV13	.	TGTGTCAGCAGCCCTTCCGGGCAGGGCTCCTACGAGCATTACTTC	CVSSPSGQGSYEHYF
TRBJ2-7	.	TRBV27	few	TGTGCCAGCATGGGGGGCCCCTACGAGCAGTACTTC	CASMGGPYEQYF
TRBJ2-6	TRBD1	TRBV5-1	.	TGCGCCAGCAGTCCCGGGACAGGGGCCCTCTCTGGGGCCAACGTCCTGACTTTC	CASSPGTGALSGANVLTF
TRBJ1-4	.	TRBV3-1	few	TGTGCCAGCAGCCAAGAACGAGGCGGCGCGCCTAAGGCTGAAAAACTGTTTTTT	CASSQERGGAPKAEKLFF
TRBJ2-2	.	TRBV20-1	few	TGCAGTGCTATTTCTCTCACCGGGGAGCTGTTTTTT	CSAISLTGELFF
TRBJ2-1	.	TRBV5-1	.	TGCGCCAGCAGCTTGGGACCTGAGCGGGCCGTGCGGCAGTTCTTC	CASSLGPERAVRQFF
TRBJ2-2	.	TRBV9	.	TGTGCCAGCAGCGTAGACTTGACCGGGGAGCTGTTTTTT	CASSVDLTGELFF
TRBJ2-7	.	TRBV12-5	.	TGTGCTAGTGGTTTGGTAGGGGGTCGCTACGAGCAGTACTTC	CASGLVGGRYEQYF
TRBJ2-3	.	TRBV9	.	TGTGCCAGCAGCGTACACTTCGGAAGCTTAGATACGCAGTATTTT	CASSVHFGSLDTQYF
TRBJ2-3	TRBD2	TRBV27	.	TGTGCTGACGGTGCGGCGGGACTAGCGGGAGCCCCAGGTTCAGATACGCAGTATTTT	CADGAAGLAGAPGSDTQYF
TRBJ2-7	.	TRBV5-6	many	TGTGCCAGCAGGGGAGCAGGGTTTCAGCTCGAGCAGTACTTC	CASRGAGFQLEQYF
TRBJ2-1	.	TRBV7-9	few	TGTGCCAGCAGCTTACCGGGAGTTCAGTTCTTC	CASSLPGVQFF
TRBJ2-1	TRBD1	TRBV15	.	TGTGCCACCAGCACAACCTACAGGGGGGATGAGCAGTTCTTC	CATSTTYRGDEQFF
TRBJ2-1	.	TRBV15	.	TGTGCCACCAGACAGGGCGACGTTCCCTACAATGAGCAGTTCTTC	CATRQGDVPYNEQFF
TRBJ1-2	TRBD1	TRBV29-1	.	TGCAGCGACAGGGACAGGATGACTTATGGCTACACCTTC	CSDRDRMTYGYTF
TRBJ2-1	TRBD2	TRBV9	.	TGTGCCAGCAGCGTAGCCAGCGGGAGAGGGGACTACAATGAGCAGTTCTTC	CASSVASGRGDYNEQFF
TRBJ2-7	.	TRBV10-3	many	TGTGCCATCAGTGAGGGATACGAGCAGTACTTC	CAISEGYEQYF
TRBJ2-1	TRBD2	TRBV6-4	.	TGTGCCAGCAGCTCGACCGGGACTAGCGGGAGTTGGAGTGAGCAGTTCTTC	CASSSTGTSGSWSEQFF
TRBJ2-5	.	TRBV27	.	TGTGCCAGCAGCCGTAGGGGGGGGACAGCGGAGACCCAGTACTTC	CASSRRGGTAETQYF
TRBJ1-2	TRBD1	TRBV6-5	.	TGTGCCAGCCAGGGGGCGTGGGGCTACACCTTC	CASQGAWGYTF
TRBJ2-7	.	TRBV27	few	TGTGCCAGCAGTCTACGAAGCTTCGGGGTATACGAGCAGTACTTC	CASSLRSFGVYEQYF
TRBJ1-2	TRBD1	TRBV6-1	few	TGTGCCAGCAGTCAAACGGGGACAGGCTATGGCTACACCTTC	CASSQTGTGYGYTF
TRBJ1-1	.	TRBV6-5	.	TGTGCCAGCAGTTACAAGGGGGAAACTGAAGCTTTCTTT	CASSYKGETEAFF
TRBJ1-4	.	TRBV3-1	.	TGTGCCAGCAGCCAAGAACCCCTTAGGGAAAAACTGTTTTTT	CASSQEPLREKLFF
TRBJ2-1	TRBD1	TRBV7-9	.	TGTGCCAGCACCCCAGGGGGCGACCTAGGTGAGCAGTTCTTC	CASTPGGDLGEQFF
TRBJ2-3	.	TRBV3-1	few	TGTGCCAGCAGCCCCCATCAGGGCGGAACCGAGCATACGCAGTATTTT	CASSPHQGGTEHTQYF
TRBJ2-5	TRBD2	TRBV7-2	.	TGTGCCAGCAGCCCGGGACTAGCGGGGAACCGAGAGACCCAGTACTTC	CASSPGLAGNRETQYF
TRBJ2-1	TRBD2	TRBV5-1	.	TGCGCCAGCAGCTCGGGACTAGCGGGAGGGCGGTACTCCAATGAGCAGTTCTTC	CASSSGLAGGRYSNEQFF
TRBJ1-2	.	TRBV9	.	TGTGCCAGCAGCGTAGGTCCGGTCGGCTACACCTTC	CASSVGPVGYTF
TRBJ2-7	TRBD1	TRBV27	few	TGTGCCAGCAGTTTAGCCGGGACAGGTTATTCCTACGAGCAGTACTTC	CASSLAGTGYSYEQYF
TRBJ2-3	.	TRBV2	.	TGTGCCAGCAGTGGCTATAGGCAGTATTTT	CASSGYRQYF
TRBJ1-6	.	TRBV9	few	TGTGCCAGCAGCCTCCGGGACCTGGGTATCTCACCCCTCCACTTT	CASSLRDLGISPLHF